Following are 12 T cell receptor beta chains from one sample sequenced in a study of T cell responses to AZD1222 COVID-19 vaccine. The repertoire was sequenced with immunoSEQ multiplex PCR; TCRdb's copy has only in-frame clones and lacks some. The sample records more than 85,000 clones, roughly 90% being singletons. Sequences were derived from peripheral blood, sampled on day 0 of AZD1222 vaccination. These receptors originate from an adult in good health.

The chain combines TRBV10-1 with TRBJ2-5, with 13 bases identical to TRBD2. CDR3 length equals 16 residues. Trimming removed 5 bases from V and 2 bases from J; junction bases left unmatched: 5. Germline V lookup: CDR1 WNHNN, CDR2 SYGVQD (reference sequence). CDR3 amino acids: CASSPGLAGRQETQYF. Here the CDR3 DNA reads TGCGCCAGCAGTCCGGGACTAGCGGGAAGGCAAGAGACCCAGTACTTC.

This chain uses TRBV19 with TRBJ2-1, with 7 bases lining up with TRBD2. The junction had 10 bases not matched to a gene; V was cut back by 5 bases and J by 6 bases. CDR1 is LNHDA, CDR2 SQIVND, per germline (reference sequence). The CDR3 consists of 15 residues. The CDR3 spells CASSVSSGWGNEQFF. CDR3 nucleotide sequence: TGTGCCAGTAGTGTATCTAGCGGCTGGGGCAATGAGCAGTTCTTC.

The chain carries TRBV20-1 and TRBJ2-7; a weak D match, TRBD2 (6 bases). The CDR3 has 11 residues. Germline V gene data show CDR1 as DFQATT and CDR2 as SNEGSKA (reference sequence). With 5 bases removed from V and 4 bases from J, the gap between germline ends came to 9 bases. CDR3 sequence reads: CSAELAYEQYF. The CDR3 DNA follows: TGCAGTGCTGAACTAGCATACGAGCAGTACTTC.

This chain joins TRBV7-9 and TRBJ1-6; D is perhaps TRBD1 (6 bases). Germline V gene data show CDR1 as SEHNR and CDR2 as FQNEAQ (reference sequence). V was clipped by 5 bases and J by 7 bases, with 15 bases between them. This CDR3 region has 15 residues. CDR3 bases: TGTGCCAGCAGCCCGGGGGGCGGGGAGAATTCACCCCTCCACTTT. It is translated as CASSPGGGENSPLHF.

The chain links TRBV7-9 to TRBJ2-3, with TRBD1 identical over 7 bases. The CDR3 is 13 amino acids. Trimming took 5 bases from V and 4 from J; bases not matched to a gene: 3. Looked up from germline, CDR1 is SEHNR and CDR2 is FQNEAQ (reference sequence). In DNA, the CDR3 is TGTGCCAGCAGCACTAGGGGGCCAGATACGCAGTATTTT. Translating gives CASSTRGPDTQYF.

The gene calls are TRBV20-1 and TRBJ1-1; D possibly corresponds to TRBD1 (5 bases). Germline V lookup: CDR1 DFQATT, CDR2 SNEGSKA (reference sequence). V lost 3 bases to trimming and J lost 0 bases, with 14 bases between them. The CDR3 loop spans 15 amino acids. CDR3 in amino acids: CSASKSLQVNTEAFF. CDR3 DNA: TGCAGTGCTAGTAAGTCCTTACAGGTGAACACTGAAGCTTTCTTT.

V and J are TRBV20-1 and TRBJ2-3; D may correspond to TRBD1 or TRBD2 (5 bases each). Per the germline V gene, CDR1 is DFQATT and CDR2 is SNEGSKA (reference sequence). This CDR3 region has 15 residues. The V end was cut by 3 bases, the J end by 3 bases, with 16 bases between. Here the CDR3 DNA reads TGCAGTGCTAGTCCGGCCGGGGCTCTTACAGATACGCAGTATTTT. Translating it yields CSASPAGALTDTQYF.

The chain is built from TRBV5-1 and TRBJ2-2, with D uncertain. Germline V gene data show CDR1 as SGHRS and CDR2 as YFSETQ. The CDR3 has 14 residues. The V end lost 5 bases, the J end lost 1 base, and 9 bases lay between the germline ends. This chain's CDR3 is CASRWTGNTGELFF. CDR3 sequence (DNA): TGCGCCAGCAGGTGGACGGGGAACACCGGGGAGCTGTTTTTT.

This chain links TRBV24-1 with TRBJ2-7; 9 positions match TRBD1. The CDR3 covers 13 residues. The V gene's germline CDR1 is KGHDR and CDR2 SFDVKD. V gave up 9 bases and J gave up 5 bases; unmatched junction bases: 7. DNA for the CDR3: TGTGCCACCGCCGGGACAGGGTTCGACGAGCAGTACTTC. Translating it yields CATAGTGFDEQYF.

The gene calls are TRBV27 and TRBJ1-4; possible D gene TRBD1, 5 bases. Trimming shortened V by 6 bases and J by 5 bases, and 16 bases separated the two germline ends. The CDR3 has 15 residues. CDR1 is MNHEY and CDR2 is SMNVEV in the germline V gene (reference sequence). The CDR3 nucleotides read TGTGCCAGCAGCCGCGCTGGGACCTTAAATGAAAAACTGTTTTTT. Translation gives CASSRAGTLNEKLFF.

This chain connects TRBV6-5 to TRBJ2-7; D gene unclear. The CDR3 contains 14 residues. Germline V lookup: CDR1 MNHEY, CDR2 SVGAGI. V dropped 3 bases and J dropped 2 bases, with 11 bases sitting between them. Here the CDR3 DNA reads TGTGCCAGCAGTTATAGGCGGTCCCCCTACGAGCAGTACTTC. Encoded protein: CASSYRRSPYEQYF.

This clone was seen more than once but under ten times. The chain recombines TRBV9 with TRBJ1-3; 12 nucleotides line up with TRBD1. Germline V gene data show CDR1 as SGDLS and CDR2 as YYNGEE. This CDR3 contains 18 residues. V lost 4 bases to trimming and J lost 4 bases; unmatched junction nucleotides: 12. CDR3 nucleotide sequence: TGTGCCAGCAGCCCTAAGTACCGGGACAGGGGGCCCGGAAACACCATATATTTT. Translated: CASSPKYRDRGPGNTIYF.